The 26 T cell receptor beta chains in this list originate from one sample, sequenced in a study of T cell clones after liver transplantation. The protocol was immunoSEQ multiplex PCR, while the TCRdb copy is restricted to in-frame clones and leaves out a portion. The sample gives 45,000 to 60,000 clones, around two thirds of which show up once; about 2.8% is in the top ten. Material: CD4+ T cells from blood, obtained at the roughly 15-month timepoint. Receptor source: a human patient who received a liver transplant. The T cells may come from the graft donor.

The sample holds one count of this clone. The J gene is TRBJ2-1, the V gene TRBV7-2; either TRBD1 or TRBD2 may supply D (5 bases each). This CDR3 has 14 residues. Germline CDR1 reads SGHTA; CDR2 reads FQGNSA. Trimming removed 4 bases at V and 7 bases at J, with 14 bases between. The CDR3 here is CASSSSLAGNEQFF. The DNA of the CDR3 is TGTGCCAGCAGCTCATCGCTAGCAGGGAATGAGCAGTTCTTC.

J is TRBJ1-3 and V is TRBV9; 8 bases fit TRBD1. Germline CDR1 reads SGDLS; CDR2 reads YYNGEE. Trimming took 0 bases from V and 0 from J; bases not matched to a gene: 8. This CDR3 region has 18 residues. The CDR3 bases are TGTGCCAGCAGCGTAGTAGGGACAGGAGTCCTCTCTGGAAACACCATATATTTT. Translated: CASSVVGTGVLSGNTIYF.

V usage is TRBV19 and J usage is TRBJ2-3, with 12 nucleotides matching TRBD1. V lost 4 bases and J lost 5; bases outside the gene matches: 19. CDR1 is LNHDA, CDR2 SQIVND, per germline (reference sequence). This CDR3 is 20 amino acids long. The CDR3 is CASSKGTGQGAIGYGDTQYF. The CDR3 coding sequence is TGTGCCAGTAGTAAAGGCACGGGACAGGGGGCTATAGGGTACGGAGATACGCAGTATTTT.

V gene TRBV7-2 combines with J gene TRBJ2-3, with 15 bases fitting TRBD2. The CDR3 has 16 amino acids. Germline trimming cut 5 bases from V and 5 bases from J; bases unmatched to any gene: 5. Germline V gene lookup returns CDR1 SGHTA and CDR2 FQGNSA. This CDR3 reads CASSPRTSGRGDTQYF. The CDR3 DNA is TGTGCCAGCAGCCCCCGGACTAGCGGGAGGGGAGATACGCAGTATTTT.

This rearrangement joins TRBV19 to TRBJ1-1; 7 nucleotides align to TRBD1. From germline, CDR1 is LNHDA and CDR2 SQIVND (reference sequence). CDR3 length: 15 amino acids. The junction had 13 bases not matched to a gene; V was cut back by 5 bases and J by 7 bases. CDR3 sequence: CASSLQQQGLGEAFF. The DNA for the CDR3 is TGTGCCAGTAGTCTCCAGCAACAGGGGCTGGGTGAAGCTTTCTTT. Combining the CDR3 with reference TRBV19 and TRBJ1-1 gives the whole variable domain DGGITQSPKYLFRKEGQNVTLSCEQNLNHDAMYWYRQDPGQGLRLIYYSQIVNDFQKGDIAEGYSVSREKKESFPLTVTSAQKNPTAFYLCASSLQQQGLGEAFFGQGTRLTVV.

This chain links TRBV9 with TRBJ2-1; TRBD1 agrees at 9 bases. V lost 1 base to trimming and J lost 4 bases; unmatched junction nucleotides: 6. Germline V gene sequence: CDR1 SGDLS, CDR2 YYNGEE. CDR3 size: 16 residues. The CDR3 region is CASSVSQGQGYNEQFF. CDR3 sequence (DNA): TGTGCCAGCAGCGTATCACAAGGACAGGGGTACAATGAGCAGTTCTTC.

The sample holds a few counts of this clone. This rearrangement joins TRBV5-1 to TRBJ2-1; D possibly corresponds to TRBD2 (5 bases). V gave up 0 bases and J gave up 10 bases, with 11 bases separating them. CDR1 and CDR2 (germline): SGHRS, YFSETQ. This CDR3 is built from 13 residues. The chain's CDR3 is CASSLAPTNEQFF. Here the CDR3 DNA reads TGCGCCAGCAGCTTGGCCCCGACTAACGAGCAGTTCTTC.

The rearrangement uses TRBV6-4 and TRBJ1-2; perhaps TRBD1 as D (5 bases). V was trimmed by 2 bases and J by 4 bases, leaving 11 bases between them. Germline CDR1 is MRHNA and CDR2 is SNTAGT. The CDR3 contains 14 residues. Here the CDR3 reads CASSDGAAPYGYTF. The CDR3 region has the DNA TGTGCCAGCAGTGACGGGGCAGCACCCTATGGCTACACCTTC.

This sequence joins TRBV5-1 and TRBJ1-1; 7 bases agree with TRBD1. CDR3 length: 15 residues. Germline CDR1 and CDR2: SGHRS and YFSETQ. With V trimmed by 4 bases and J by 0 bases, 6 bases remained unmatched. CDR3 sequence: CASSPTGNLNTEAFF. For the CDR3, the DNA is TGCGCCAGCAGCCCGACAGGGAACTTGAACACTGAAGCTTTCTTT. The full variable domain, in which reference TRBV5-1 and TRBJ1-1 provide the parts outside the CDR3, is KAGVTQTPRYLIKTRGQQVTLSCSPISGHRSVSWYQQTPGQGLQFLFEYFSETQRNKGNFPGRFSGRQFSNSRSEMNVSTLELGDSALYLCASSPTGNLNTEAFFGQGTRLTVV.

This chain links TRBV5-1 with TRBJ2-7; D remains ambiguous. The germline V gene encodes CDR1 SGHRS and CDR2 YFSETQ. V gave up 0 bases and J gave up 2 bases, with 9 bases separating them. This CDR3 has 14 residues. This chain's CDR3 is CASSLEQNAYEQYF. CDR3 in DNA: TGCGCCAGCAGCTTGGAACAGAACGCCTACGAGCAGTACTTC. Full variable domain (remainder filled in from reference TRBV5-1 and TRBJ2-7): KAGVTQTPRYLIKTRGQQVTLSCSPISGHRSVSWYQQTPGQGLQFLFEYFSETQRNKGNFPGRFSGRQFSNSRSEMNVSTLELGDSALYLCASSLEQNAYEQYFGPGTRLTVT.

This rearrangement joins TRBV6-1 to TRBJ2-2; D is unclear. V shed 4 bases and J shed 4 bases, with 4 bases lying between them. Germline loops: CDR1 MNHNS, CDR2 SASEGT. This CDR3 region has 12 residues. The CDR3 DNA is TGTGCCAGCAGTGGGGTCACCGGGGAGCTGTTTTTT. Its protein product is CASSGVTGELFF.

This chain links TRBV7-2 with TRBJ2-3; D is perhaps TRBD1 (6 bases). Trimming left V 4 bases short and J 5 bases short, with 13 bases between. The CDR3 extends over 14 amino acids. CDR1 is SGHTA, CDR2 FQGNSA, per germline. In nucleotides, the CDR3 is TGTGCCAGCAGCTATAGGACAGCCAGAGATACGCAGTATTTT. Translating it yields CASSYRTARDTQYF.

This chain connects TRBV11-2 to TRBJ1-3; unclear D gene. Germline CDR1 is SGHAT and CDR2 is FQNNGV. V lost 5 bases to trimming and J lost 0 bases, with 11 bases between them. The CDR3 length is 15 residues. DNA of the CDR3: TGTGCCAGCAGCGCCCGGTTAGACTCTGGAAACACCATATATTTT. Residues: CASSARLDSGNTIYF.

The chain recombines TRBV11-3 with TRBJ2-1; possible D gene TRBD1, 6 bases. The CDR3 has 14 residues. The V end was cut by 5 bases, the J end by 3 bases, with 11 bases between. Germline lookup yields CDR1 SGHNT and CDR2 YENEEA. The CDR3 loop reads CASSLGQRYNEQFF. The CDR3 DNA reads as TGTGCCAGCAGCCTTGGACAGCGCTACAATGAGCAGTTCTTC.

The genes are TRBV28 and TRBJ2-1, with 7 bases that match TRBD2. The trim removed 11 bases at V and 5 bases at J, leaving 15 bases unmatched. This CDR3 comprises 15 residues. Germline V gene sequence: CDR1 MDHEN, CDR2 SYDVKM. CDR3 nucleotides: TGTGCCGGAAGCCCCGGGGGGTCAGTCAACAATGAGCAGTTCTTC. This translates into CAGSPGGSVNNEQFF.

The rearrangement uses TRBV6-1 and TRBJ2-3; either TRBD1 or TRBD2 may supply D (5 bases each). The germline CDR1 and CDR2 sequences are MNHNS and SASEGT. The CDR3 contains 16 residues. Trimming pared 4 bases from V and 0 bases from J, leaving 14 bases between. This chain's CDR3 is CASSAGRRTSTDTQYF. The CDR3 region has the DNA TGTGCCAGCAGTGCGGGACGCCGAACTAGCACAGATACGCAGTATTTT.

Worth noting for this clone: Germline is not matched at one junction end, which may reflect a read error. V usage is TRBV14 and J usage is TRBJ2-3; possibly TRBD2 for D (5 bases). Germline assignment: CDR1 SGHDN and CDR2 FVKESK. The CDR3 is 11 amino acids. CDR3 bases: TGTGCCAGCAGCCCTATGGTAGCGCAGGATTTT. It specifies CASSPMVAQDF.

The chain recombines TRBV11-2 with TRBJ2-5; D is undetermined. Trimming stripped 5 bases from V and 5 bases from J, with 12 bases between. The CDR3 consists of 13 residues. Germline CDR1 is SGHAT and CDR2 is FQNNGV. The CDR3 reads CASSGQLEETQYF. For the CDR3, the DNA is TGTGCCAGCAGCGGGCAGCTTGAGGAGACCCAGTACTTC.

The chain has TRBV5-4 and TRBJ2-1; TRBD2 agrees at 8 bases. This CDR3 region has 15 residues. The junction had 6 bases not matched to a gene; V was cut back by 0 bases and J by 7 bases. Germline V gene data show CDR1 as SGHNT and CDR2 as YYREEE (reference sequence). The CDR3 DNA follows: TGTGCCAGCAGCTTGGAAGCGGGAGTTAAAAATGAGCAGTTCTTC. The encoded protein is CASSLEAGVKNEQFF.

The chain is built from TRBV6-1 and TRBJ2-7; 9 bases align to TRBD1. The CDR3 spans 14 residues. Per germline, CDR1 MNHNS and CDR2 SASEGT. V lost 7 bases, J lost 8 bases, and 12 bases stayed unmatched. The CDR3 loop is CASMYRDRDRKQYF. The CDR3 nucleotides read TGTGCCAGCATGTACCGGGACAGGGATAGGAAGCAGTACTTC.

V gene TRBV9 combines with J gene TRBJ2-2, with 16 positions matching TRBD2. With 3 bases clipped from V and 5 bases from J, the junction kept 7 bases outside the gene matches. Germline values: CDR1 SGDLS, CDR2 YYNGEE. The CDR3 loop spans 18 amino acids. As DNA, the CDR3 is TGTGCCAGCAGCGGGCCGGGACTAGCGGGAGGGGGTACCGGGGAGCTGTTTTTT. The encoded protein is CASSGPGLAGGGTGELFF.

The rearrangement joins TRBV6-1 to TRBJ1-1, with TRBD1 identical over 9 bases. Germline loops: CDR1 MNHNS, CDR2 SASEGT. The CDR3 sequence is 17 residues long. V was pared by 1 base and J by 4 bases, with 10 bases of the junction left unmatched. CDR3 loop: CASSEGLRTGGATEAFF. In DNA, the CDR3 is TGTGCCAGCAGTGAAGGGTTGCGAACAGGGGGCGCCACTGAAGCTTTCTTT.

This chain uses TRBV4-2 with TRBJ1-6; weak D call: TRBD1 (5 bases). Trimming shortened V by 1 base and J by 5 bases, and 12 bases separated the two germline ends. The germline V gene encodes CDR1 LGHNA and CDR2 YNFKEQ. The CDR3 totals 16 residues. The CDR3: CASSQGQLRDNSPLHF. The CDR3, as DNA: TGTGCCAGCAGCCAAGGACAGTTGAGGGATAATTCACCCCTCCACTTT.

This chain connects TRBV5-1 to TRBJ1-6; TRBD1 matches at 8 bases. CDR3 size: 15 residues. V lost 4 bases and J lost 7; bases outside the gene matches: 7. Germline-derived CDR1 and CDR2 are SGHRS and YFSETQ. The CDR3 sequence: CASSGLGQANSPLHF. Written as DNA, the CDR3 is TGCGCCAGCAGCGGCCTGGGACAGGCAAATTCACCCCTCCACTTT.

J is TRBJ2-1 and V is TRBV6-6; D might be TRBD2 (6 bases). V lost 5 bases and J 6 bases, leaving 14 bases between the germline ends. The CDR3 totals 14 residues. Germline loops: CDR1 MNHNY, CDR2 SVGAGI (reference sequence). The DNA of the CDR3 is TGTGCCAGCAGTCCTAGACCGGAGGGCAATGAGCAGTTCTTC. This gives the protein CASSPRPEGNEQFF.

This clone came up once. The rearrangement joins TRBV21-1 to TRBJ1-5; the table's D gene call, TRBD1, was not cross checked with the DNA. TRBV21-1 corresponds to a pseudogene. This CDR3 has 18 amino acids. The CDR3 here is CASSKLRDRGYSNQPQHF. CDR3 nucleotide sequence: TGTGCCAGCAGCAAACTTAGGGACAGGGGTTATAGCAATCAGCCCCAGCATTTT.